The 6 T cell receptor beta chains below were found in one sample sequenced in a study of cytomegalovirus exposure and HLA in healthy donors. In the PCR, 60 Vbeta and 13 Jbeta primers were used. The method was immunoSEQ multiplex PCR; TCRdb's version includes in-frame clones alone and lacks a portion of them. The table gives some 110,000 clones; the top ten clones make up about 2.7% of it. Sequencing was performed on PBMCs. These receptors were obtained from a man in his thirties or forties in good health and CMV-seronegative.

For the CDR3, the DNA is TGTGCCAGCAGCTCCACGGGAGAGCAGTTCTTC. Protein product: CASSSTGEQFF. The rearrangement joins TRBV27 to TRBJ2-1; D is possibly TRBD2 (5 bases). The CDR3 is made up of 11 amino acids. From germline, CDR1 is MNHEY and CDR2 SMNVEV (reference sequence). The V and J ends lost 6 bases and 10 bases respectively, with 10 bases between them.

The CDR3 region has the DNA TGTGCCTCTCGTAAGGCGGGACAGGGGAAAAACTATGGCTACACCTTC. Translating gives CASRKAGQGKNYGYTF. V and J are TRBV19 and TRBJ1-2; 10 bases map to TRBD1. Trimming took 11 bases from V and 2 from J; bases not matched to a gene: 14. Germline V CDR1 and CDR2: LNHDA, SQIVND (reference sequence). The CDR3 totals 16 residues.

The chain couples TRBV30 to TRBJ2-5, with a tentative D call TRBD1 (6 bases). The CDR3 totals 13 residues. The V gene's germline CDR1 is GTSNPN and CDR2 SVGIG (reference sequence). The ends were cut back, 0 bases at V and 3 bases at J, with 8 bases in the middle. The CDR3 region is CAWSVNREETQYF. Here the CDR3 DNA reads TGTGCCTGGAGTGTAAACAGGGAAGAGACCCAGTACTTC. The full variable domain, its missing parts supplied by reference TRBV30 and TRBJ2-5, is SQTIHQWPATLVQPVGSPLSLECTVEGTSNPNLYWYRQAAGRGLQLLFYSVGIGQISSEVPQNLSASRPQDRQFILSSKKLLLSDSGFYLCAWSVNREETQYFGPGTRLLVL.

This chain links TRBV5-1 with TRBJ2-7; 7 bases match TRBD1. The germline V gene has CDR1 SGHRS and CDR2 YFSETQ. The CDR3 covers 15 residues. Trimming took 0 bases from V and 1 from J; bases not matched to a gene: 4. DNA for the CDR3: TGCGCCAGCAGCTTGGCAGACAGGGCGTCCTACGAGCAGTACTTC. It yields the protein CASSLADRASYEQYF. Variable domain in full (rest from reference TRBV5-1 and TRBJ2-7): KAGVTQTPRYLIKTRGQQVTLSCSPISGHRSVSWYQQTPGQGLQFLFEYFSETQRNKGNFPGRFSGRQFSNSRSEMNVSTLELGDSALYLCASSLADRASYEQYFGPGTRLTVT.

The genes are TRBV9 and TRBJ2-3; no firm D call. With 3 bases removed from V and 2 bases from J, the gap between germline ends came to 4 bases. CDR3 length: 12 residues. CDR1 is SGDLS, CDR2 YYNGEE, per germline. The CDR3 coding sequence is TGTGCCAGCAGCGACACCACAGATACGCAGTATTTT. This codes for CASSDTTDTQYF.

This chain uses TRBV28 with TRBJ2-1; 11 bases agree with TRBD2. J was trimmed by 5 bases and V by 5 bases; bases with no gene match: 8. The CDR3 consists of 16 residues. The germline V gene has CDR1 MDHEN and CDR2 SYDVKM. Here the CDR3 DNA reads TGTGCCAGCAGTGATACTAGCGGGAGAAACGACAATGAGCAGTTCTTC. Residues: CASSDTSGRNDNEQFF.